This T cell receptor beta chain was documented in a study of regulatory and conventional T cells in RAG deficiency. General study results and limits: Shannon entropy was markedly lower and Simpson indices higher in RAG-deficient patients than control T-cell subsets. Patient subsets had shorter CDR3s; Omenn Treg-Tconv overlap exceeded 75%.

The protocol was immunoSEQ multiplex PCR, while the TCRdb copy is restricted to in-frame clones and leaves out a portion. In the table there are 20,000 to 25,000 clones, approximately 93% of which are singletons. This CDR3 contains 14 residues. Germline V gene data show CDR1 as SGHNT and CDR2 as YYREEE (reference sequence). The V end was cut by 4 bases, the J end by 2 bases, with 12 bases between. Blood CD4+ CD25-low CD127-high conventional T cells supplied the genomic DNA template. About this clone itself: What it binds is not known.

Another study also made use of these data, one on regulatory T cells. That source adds: Amplification used 52 TRBV primers and 13 TRBJ primers.

This receptor was identified in a human donor in good health. The source material was CD4+ T cells sorted from blood. This chain connects TRBV5-4 to TRBJ1-2; no clear D gene. The CDR3 here is CASSAGRQNYGYTF. For the CDR3, the DNA is TGTGCCAGCAGCGCTGGCAGGCAGAACTATGGCTACACCTTC.